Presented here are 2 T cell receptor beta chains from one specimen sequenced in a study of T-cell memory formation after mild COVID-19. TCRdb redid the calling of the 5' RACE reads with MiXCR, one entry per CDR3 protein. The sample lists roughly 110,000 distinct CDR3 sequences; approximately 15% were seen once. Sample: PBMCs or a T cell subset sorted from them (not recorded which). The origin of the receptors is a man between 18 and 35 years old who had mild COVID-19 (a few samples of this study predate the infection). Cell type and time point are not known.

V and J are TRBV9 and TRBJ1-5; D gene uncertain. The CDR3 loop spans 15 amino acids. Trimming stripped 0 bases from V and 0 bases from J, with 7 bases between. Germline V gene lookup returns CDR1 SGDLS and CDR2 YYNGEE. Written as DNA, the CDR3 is TGTGCCAGCAGCGTAGAAGGGATTAGCAATCAGCCCCAGCATTTT. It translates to CASSVEGISNQPQHF.

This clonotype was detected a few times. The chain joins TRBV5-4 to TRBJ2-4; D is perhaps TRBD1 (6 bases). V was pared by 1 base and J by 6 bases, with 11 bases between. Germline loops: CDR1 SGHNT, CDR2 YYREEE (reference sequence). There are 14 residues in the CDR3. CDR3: CASSLRGSRNIQYF. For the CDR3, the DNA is TGTGCCAGCAGCTTGAGGGGGTCTAGAAACATTCAGTACTTC.